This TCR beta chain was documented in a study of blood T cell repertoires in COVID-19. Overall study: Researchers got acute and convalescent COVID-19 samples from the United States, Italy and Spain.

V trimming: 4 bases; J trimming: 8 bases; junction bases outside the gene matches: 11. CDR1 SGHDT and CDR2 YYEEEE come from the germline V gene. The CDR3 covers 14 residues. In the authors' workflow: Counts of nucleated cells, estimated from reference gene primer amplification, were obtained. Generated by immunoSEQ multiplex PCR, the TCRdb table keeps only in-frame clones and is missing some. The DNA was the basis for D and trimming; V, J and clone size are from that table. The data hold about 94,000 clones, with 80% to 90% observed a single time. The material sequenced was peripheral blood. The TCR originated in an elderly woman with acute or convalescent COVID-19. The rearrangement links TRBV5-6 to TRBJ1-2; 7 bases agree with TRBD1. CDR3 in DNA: TGTGCCAGCAGCCGAGAGACAGGGATCTACGGCTACACCTTC. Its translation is CASSRETGIYGYTF.